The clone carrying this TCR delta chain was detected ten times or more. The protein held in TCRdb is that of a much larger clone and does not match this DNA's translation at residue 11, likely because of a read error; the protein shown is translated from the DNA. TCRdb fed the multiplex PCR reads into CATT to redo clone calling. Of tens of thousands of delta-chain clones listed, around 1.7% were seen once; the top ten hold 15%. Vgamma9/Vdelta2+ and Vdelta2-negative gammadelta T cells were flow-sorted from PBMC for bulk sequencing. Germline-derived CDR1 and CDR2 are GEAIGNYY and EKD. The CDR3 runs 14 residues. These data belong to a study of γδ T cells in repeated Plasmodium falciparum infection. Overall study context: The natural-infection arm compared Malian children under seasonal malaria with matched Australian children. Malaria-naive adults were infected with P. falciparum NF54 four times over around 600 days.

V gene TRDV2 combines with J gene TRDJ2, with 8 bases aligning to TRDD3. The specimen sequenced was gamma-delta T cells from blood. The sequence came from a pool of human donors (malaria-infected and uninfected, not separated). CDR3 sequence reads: CACDTWGMTARLFF. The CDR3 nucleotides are TGTGCCTGTGACACCTGGGGGATGACAGCACGACTCTTCTTT.